This TCR beta chain was sequenced during a study of cytomegalovirus exposure and HLA in healthy donors. Notes on the study in general: Cytomegalovirus association was listed for about 160 TCR beta chains. TCR beta V- and J-gene trimming was later associated with a missense DCLRE1C variant. In a later analysis, the majority of CMV-associated beta chains seemingly showed HLA restriction.

Trimming took off 1 base at V and 2 bases at J, with 8 bases between the two ends. The CDR3 extends over 15 amino acids. CDR1 is SGHAT, CDR2 FQNNGV, per germline. The primer mix had 60 Vbeta and 13 Jbeta primers. Source study methods: The count from a later analysis was about 80 million unique TCR beta chains, approximately 9.9 million of them shared. Repertoires were generated with immunoSEQ multiplex PCR, while TCRdb's copy carries only in-frame clones and drops some. The DNA was the basis for D and trimming; V, J and clone size are from that table. The sample has over 50,000 clones, about 90% seen once. This clone was seen just once. Its antigen is not identified.

Source material: PBMCs. The chain is built from TRBV11-2 and TRBJ2-2; D call uncertain. The sequence was obtained from a man aged 25 to 40 in good health and CMV-seropositive. The CDR3 DNA reads as TGTGCCAGCAGCTTAGGTGACATTAACACCGGGGAGCTGTTTTTT. This codes for CASSLGDINTGELFF.